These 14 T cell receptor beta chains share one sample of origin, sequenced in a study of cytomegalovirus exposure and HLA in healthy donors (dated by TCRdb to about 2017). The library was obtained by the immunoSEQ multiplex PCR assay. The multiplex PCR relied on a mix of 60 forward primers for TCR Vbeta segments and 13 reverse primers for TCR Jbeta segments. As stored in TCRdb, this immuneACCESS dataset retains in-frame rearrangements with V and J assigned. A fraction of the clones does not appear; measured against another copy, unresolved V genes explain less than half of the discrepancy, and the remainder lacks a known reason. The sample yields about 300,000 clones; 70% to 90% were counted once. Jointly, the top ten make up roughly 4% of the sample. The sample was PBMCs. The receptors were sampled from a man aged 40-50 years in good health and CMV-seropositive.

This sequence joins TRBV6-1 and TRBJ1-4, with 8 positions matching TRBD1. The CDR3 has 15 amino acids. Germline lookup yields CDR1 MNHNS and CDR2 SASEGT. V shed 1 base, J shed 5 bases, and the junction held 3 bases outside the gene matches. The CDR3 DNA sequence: TGTGCCAGCAGTGAAGTGGGGACAGGAAATGAAAAACTGTTTTTT. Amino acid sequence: CASSEVGTGNEKLFF.

The CDR3 spells CAIRNSQVYTIYF. CDR3 coding DNA: TGTGCCATCAGGAACTCTCAGGTGTACACCATATATTTT. This rearrangement joins TRBV10-3 to TRBJ1-3, with unresolved D. The CDR3 length is 13 residues. V was clipped by 6 bases and J by 8 bases, with 14 bases between them. Germline V CDR1 and CDR2: ENHRY, SYGVKD.

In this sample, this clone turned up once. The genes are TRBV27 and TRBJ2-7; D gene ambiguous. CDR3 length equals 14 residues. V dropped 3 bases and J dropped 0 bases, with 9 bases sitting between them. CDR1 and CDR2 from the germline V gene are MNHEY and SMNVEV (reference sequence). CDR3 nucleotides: TGTGCCAGCAGTTTCAGCGACTCCTCCTACGAGCAGTACTTC. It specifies CASSFSDSSYEQYF.

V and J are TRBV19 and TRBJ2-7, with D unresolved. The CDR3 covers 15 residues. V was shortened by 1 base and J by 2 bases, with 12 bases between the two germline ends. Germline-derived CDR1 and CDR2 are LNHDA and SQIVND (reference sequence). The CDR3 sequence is CASSIGTVSTYEQYF. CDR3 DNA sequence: TGTGCCAGTAGTATAGGCACAGTTTCAACCTACGAGCAGTACTTC.

The CDR3 coding sequence is TGTGCCAGCAGCTCCCCGACAGGGGTAGGGAACTATGGCTACACCTTC. Its translation is CASSSPTGVGNYGYTF. The chain combines TRBV7-8 with TRBJ1-2, with 8 bases identical to TRBD1. The CDR3 length is 16 residues. Trimming at V came to 4 bases and at J to 2 bases, leaving 9 bases not matched to a gene. Germline V gene data show CDR1 as SGHVS and CDR2 as FQNEAQ.

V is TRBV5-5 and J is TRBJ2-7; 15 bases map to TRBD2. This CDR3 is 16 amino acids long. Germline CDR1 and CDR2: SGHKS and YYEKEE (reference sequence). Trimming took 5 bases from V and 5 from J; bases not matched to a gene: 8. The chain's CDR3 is CASSAGTSGRTDEQYF. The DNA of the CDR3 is TGTGCCAGCAGTGCCGGGACTAGCGGGAGGACCGACGAGCAGTACTTC. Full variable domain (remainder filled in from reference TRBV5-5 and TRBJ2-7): DAGVTQSPTHLIKTRGQQVTLRCSPISGHKSVSWYQQVLGQGPQFIFQYYEKEERGRGNFPDRFSARQFPNYSSELNVNALLLGDSALYLCASSAGTSGRTDEQYFGPGTRLTVT.

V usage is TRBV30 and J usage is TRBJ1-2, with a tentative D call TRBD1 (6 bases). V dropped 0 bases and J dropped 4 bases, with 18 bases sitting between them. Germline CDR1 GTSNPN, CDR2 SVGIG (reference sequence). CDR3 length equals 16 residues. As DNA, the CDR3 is TGTGCCTGGAGTGTAGGTCCGACGGCAGGGGCCTATGGCTACACCTTC. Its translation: CAWSVGPTAGAYGYTF.

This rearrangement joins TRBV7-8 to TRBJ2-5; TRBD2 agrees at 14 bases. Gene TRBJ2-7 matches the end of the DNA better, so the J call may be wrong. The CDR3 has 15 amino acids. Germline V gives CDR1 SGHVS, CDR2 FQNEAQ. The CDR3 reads CASSQTSGRAHEQYF. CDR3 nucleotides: TGTGCCAGCAGCCAGACTAGCGGGAGGGCCCACGAGCAGTACTTC.

CDR3: CASIAGTGGWETQYF. The CDR3 region has the DNA TGTGCCAGCATCGCCGGGACAGGGGGCTGGGAGACCCAGTACTTC. J is TRBJ2-5 and V is TRBV7-8; 12 bases agree with TRBD1. Germline V lookup: CDR1 SGHVS, CDR2 FQNEAQ. V dropped 7 bases and J dropped 5; count of bases not matched to a gene: 8. This CDR3 has 15 amino acids.

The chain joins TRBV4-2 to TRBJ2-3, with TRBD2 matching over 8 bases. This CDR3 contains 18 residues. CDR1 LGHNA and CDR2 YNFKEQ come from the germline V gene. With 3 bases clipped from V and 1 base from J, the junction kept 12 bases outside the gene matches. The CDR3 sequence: CASSHLPSGSPGTDTQYF. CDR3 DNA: TGTGCCAGCAGCCACTTGCCTAGCGGGTCACCCGGCACAGATACGCAGTATTTT.

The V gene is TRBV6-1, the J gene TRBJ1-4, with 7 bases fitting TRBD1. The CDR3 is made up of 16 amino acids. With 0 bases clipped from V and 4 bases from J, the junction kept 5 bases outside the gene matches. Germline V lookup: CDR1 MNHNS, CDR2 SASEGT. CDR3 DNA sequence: TGTGCCAGCAGTGAAGCGATGACAGGGCTTAATGAAAAACTGTTTTTT. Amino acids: CASSEAMTGLNEKLFF.

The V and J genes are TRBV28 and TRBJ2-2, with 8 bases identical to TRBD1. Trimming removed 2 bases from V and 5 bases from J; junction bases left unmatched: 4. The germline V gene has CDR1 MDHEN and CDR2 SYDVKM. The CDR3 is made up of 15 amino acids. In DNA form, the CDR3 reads TGTGCCAGCAGTTTAAGGACAGGGCGGACCGGGGAGCTGTTTTTT. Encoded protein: CASSLRTGRTGELFF.

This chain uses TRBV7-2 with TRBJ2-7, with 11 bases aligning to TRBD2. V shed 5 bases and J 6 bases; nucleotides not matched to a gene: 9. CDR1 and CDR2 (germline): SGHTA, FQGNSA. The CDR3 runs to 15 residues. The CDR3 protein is CASSVTSGRGGEQYF. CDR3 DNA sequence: TGTGCCAGCAGCGTCACTAGCGGGAGAGGAGGCGAGCAGTACTTC.

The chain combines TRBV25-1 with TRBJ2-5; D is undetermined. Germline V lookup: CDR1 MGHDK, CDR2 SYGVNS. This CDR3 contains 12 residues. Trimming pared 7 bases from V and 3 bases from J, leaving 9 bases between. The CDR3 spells CASTGSKETQYF. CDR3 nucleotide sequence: TGTGCCAGCACAGGCAGCAAAGAGACCCAGTACTTC.